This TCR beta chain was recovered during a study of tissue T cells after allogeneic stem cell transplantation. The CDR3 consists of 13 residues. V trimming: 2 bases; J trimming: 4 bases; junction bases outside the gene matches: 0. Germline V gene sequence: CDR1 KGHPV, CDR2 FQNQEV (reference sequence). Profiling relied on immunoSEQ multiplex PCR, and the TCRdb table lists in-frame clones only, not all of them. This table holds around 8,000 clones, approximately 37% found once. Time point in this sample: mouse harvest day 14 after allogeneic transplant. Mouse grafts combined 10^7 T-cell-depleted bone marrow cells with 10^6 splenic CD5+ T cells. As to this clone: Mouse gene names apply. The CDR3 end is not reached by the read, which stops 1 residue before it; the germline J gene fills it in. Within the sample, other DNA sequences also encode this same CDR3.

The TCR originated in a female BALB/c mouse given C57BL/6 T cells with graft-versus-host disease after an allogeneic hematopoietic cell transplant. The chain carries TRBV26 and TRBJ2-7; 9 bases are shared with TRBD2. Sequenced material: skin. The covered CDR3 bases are TGTGCCAGCAGTCTGCTGGGGGGGTATGAACAGTAC. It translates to CASSLLGGYEQY. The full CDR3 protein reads CASSLLGGYEQYF.